A selection of T cell receptor beta chains follows, all from one sample in a study of cytomegalovirus exposure and HLA in healthy donors. Assay used: immunoSEQ multiplex PCR; TCRdb lists only in-frame clones, some missing. Of roughly 99,000 clones detected, more than 65% appear once; the ten largest clones hold about 2.2%. The source material was PBMCs. The receptors were sampled from a man under 40 in good health and CMV-seronegative. The CDR3 runs from the conserved cysteine through the conserved F or W. A D gene is named only where the DNA matches it firmly. The size of a clone is reported for some rows only, either as once, few or many, or as a class for expanded clones.

J gene	clone size	D gene	V gene	CDR3 protein	CDR3 DNA
TRBJ2-3	.	.	TRBV5-4	CASSLAGSDTQYF	TGTGCCAGCAGCTTGGCGGGGTCTGATACGCAGTATTTT
TRBJ2-7	.	.	TRBV7-6	CASSGGAGYEQYF	TGTGCCAGCAGCGGGGGGGCCGGGTACGAGCAGTACTTC
TRBJ1-1	.	TRBD1	TRBV11-1	CASNLGQGAIDTEAFF	TGTGCCAGCAACTTGGGACAGGGGGCAATAGACACTGAAGCTTTCTTT
TRBJ1-1	.	.	TRBV5-6	CASSLWTGGTEAFF	TGTGCCAGCAGCCTCTGGACGGGGGGCACTGAAGCTTTCTTT
TRBJ2-7	.	TRBD1	TRBV6-1	CASYDRGLPYEQYF	TGTGCCAGCTACGACAGGGGGCTCCCCTACGAGCAGTACTTC
TRBJ1-1	.	.	TRBV2	CATYIIDTEAFF	TGTGCCACCTATATTATAGACACTGAAGCTTTCTTT
TRBJ2-5	.	.	TRBV7-2	CASSPRHNQETQYF	TGTGCCAGCAGCCCTCGACACAACCAAGAGACCCAGTACTTC
TRBJ2-3	.	TRBD2	TRBV4-1	CASSQDGTSGGTDTQYF	TGCGCCAGCAGCCAAGATGGGACTAGCGGGGGGACAGATACGCAGTATTTT
TRBJ1-6	.	.	TRBV10-2	CASSESARPVGSPLHF	TGCGCCAGCAGTGAGTCGGCTAGACCCGTGGGTTCACCCCTCCACTTT
TRBJ2-7	.	TRBD1	TRBV5-1	CASSRDRVDEQYF	TGCGCCAGCAGCCGGGACAGGGTCGACGAGCAGTACTTC
TRBJ1-5	.	TRBD1	TRBV7-9	CASSLSQGNQPQHF	TGTGCCAGCAGCTTATCACAGGGGAATCAGCCCCAGCATTTT
TRBJ2-1	.	.	TRBV6-5	CASNSRELAVNEQFF	TGTGCCAGCAATAGCCGTGAACTAGCAGTCAATGAGCAGTTCTTC
TRBJ2-1	.	TRBD2	TRBV14	CASSQDWLAGINEQFF	TGTGCCAGCAGCCAAGACTGGCTAGCGGGCATCAATGAGCAGTTCTTC
TRBJ2-7	.	TRBD2	TRBV4-2	CASSQARGEFSYEQYF	TGTGCCAGCAGCCAGGCACGGGGGGAATTCTCCTACGAGCAGTACTTC
TRBJ2-2	.	.	TRBV7-3	CASSLKITGELFF	TGTGCCAGCAGCTTAAAAATAACCGGGGAGCTGTTTTTT
TRBJ2-1	few	TRBD2	TRBV7-9	CASSPIAGAVNEQFF	TGTGCCAGCAGCCCCATAGCGGGAGCGGTCAATGAGCAGTTCTTC
TRBJ1-2	.	TRBD1	TRBV9	CASSPLDRDYGYTF	TGTGCCAGCAGCCCCCTAGACAGGGACTATGGCTACACCTTC
TRBJ2-7	.	TRBD2	TRBV6-5	CASSYGTSGSREQYF	TGTGCCAGCAGTTACGGGACTAGCGGATCTCGCGAGCAGTACTTC
TRBJ2-7	.	.	TRBV28	CASTRWAREQYF	TGTGCCAGCACTCGTTGGGCCCGGGAGCAGTACTTC
TRBJ2-7	few	TRBD1	TRBV11-2	CASSSISGTGVGEQYF	TGTGCCAGCAGCTCAATCTCCGGGACAGGGGTCGGCGAGCAGTACTTC